Reported below is one T cell receptor beta chain. The V gene lost 9 bases and the J gene lost 2 bases, with 14 bases spanning the gap. Germline V CDR1 and CDR2: LNHDA, SQIVND (reference sequence). The CDR3 spans 15 residues. Using immunoSEQ multiplex PCR, the repertoire was profiled, and TCRdb retains in-frame clones only, with some absent. The sample lists around 230,000 clones; over 75% were seen once. The data belong to a study of blood T cell repertoires in COVID-19. Overall study: Material from acute and convalescent COVID-19 was sourced from the United States, Italy and Spain.

The sequence was collected from a woman older than 75 with acute or convalescent COVID-19. Material: peripheral blood. The chain recombines TRBV19 with TRBJ2-6; D is unclear. The CDR3 sequence: CASVFTPPGANVLTF. Here the CDR3 DNA reads TGTGCCAGCGTCTTTACTCCTCCTGGGGCCAACGTCCTGACTTTC.